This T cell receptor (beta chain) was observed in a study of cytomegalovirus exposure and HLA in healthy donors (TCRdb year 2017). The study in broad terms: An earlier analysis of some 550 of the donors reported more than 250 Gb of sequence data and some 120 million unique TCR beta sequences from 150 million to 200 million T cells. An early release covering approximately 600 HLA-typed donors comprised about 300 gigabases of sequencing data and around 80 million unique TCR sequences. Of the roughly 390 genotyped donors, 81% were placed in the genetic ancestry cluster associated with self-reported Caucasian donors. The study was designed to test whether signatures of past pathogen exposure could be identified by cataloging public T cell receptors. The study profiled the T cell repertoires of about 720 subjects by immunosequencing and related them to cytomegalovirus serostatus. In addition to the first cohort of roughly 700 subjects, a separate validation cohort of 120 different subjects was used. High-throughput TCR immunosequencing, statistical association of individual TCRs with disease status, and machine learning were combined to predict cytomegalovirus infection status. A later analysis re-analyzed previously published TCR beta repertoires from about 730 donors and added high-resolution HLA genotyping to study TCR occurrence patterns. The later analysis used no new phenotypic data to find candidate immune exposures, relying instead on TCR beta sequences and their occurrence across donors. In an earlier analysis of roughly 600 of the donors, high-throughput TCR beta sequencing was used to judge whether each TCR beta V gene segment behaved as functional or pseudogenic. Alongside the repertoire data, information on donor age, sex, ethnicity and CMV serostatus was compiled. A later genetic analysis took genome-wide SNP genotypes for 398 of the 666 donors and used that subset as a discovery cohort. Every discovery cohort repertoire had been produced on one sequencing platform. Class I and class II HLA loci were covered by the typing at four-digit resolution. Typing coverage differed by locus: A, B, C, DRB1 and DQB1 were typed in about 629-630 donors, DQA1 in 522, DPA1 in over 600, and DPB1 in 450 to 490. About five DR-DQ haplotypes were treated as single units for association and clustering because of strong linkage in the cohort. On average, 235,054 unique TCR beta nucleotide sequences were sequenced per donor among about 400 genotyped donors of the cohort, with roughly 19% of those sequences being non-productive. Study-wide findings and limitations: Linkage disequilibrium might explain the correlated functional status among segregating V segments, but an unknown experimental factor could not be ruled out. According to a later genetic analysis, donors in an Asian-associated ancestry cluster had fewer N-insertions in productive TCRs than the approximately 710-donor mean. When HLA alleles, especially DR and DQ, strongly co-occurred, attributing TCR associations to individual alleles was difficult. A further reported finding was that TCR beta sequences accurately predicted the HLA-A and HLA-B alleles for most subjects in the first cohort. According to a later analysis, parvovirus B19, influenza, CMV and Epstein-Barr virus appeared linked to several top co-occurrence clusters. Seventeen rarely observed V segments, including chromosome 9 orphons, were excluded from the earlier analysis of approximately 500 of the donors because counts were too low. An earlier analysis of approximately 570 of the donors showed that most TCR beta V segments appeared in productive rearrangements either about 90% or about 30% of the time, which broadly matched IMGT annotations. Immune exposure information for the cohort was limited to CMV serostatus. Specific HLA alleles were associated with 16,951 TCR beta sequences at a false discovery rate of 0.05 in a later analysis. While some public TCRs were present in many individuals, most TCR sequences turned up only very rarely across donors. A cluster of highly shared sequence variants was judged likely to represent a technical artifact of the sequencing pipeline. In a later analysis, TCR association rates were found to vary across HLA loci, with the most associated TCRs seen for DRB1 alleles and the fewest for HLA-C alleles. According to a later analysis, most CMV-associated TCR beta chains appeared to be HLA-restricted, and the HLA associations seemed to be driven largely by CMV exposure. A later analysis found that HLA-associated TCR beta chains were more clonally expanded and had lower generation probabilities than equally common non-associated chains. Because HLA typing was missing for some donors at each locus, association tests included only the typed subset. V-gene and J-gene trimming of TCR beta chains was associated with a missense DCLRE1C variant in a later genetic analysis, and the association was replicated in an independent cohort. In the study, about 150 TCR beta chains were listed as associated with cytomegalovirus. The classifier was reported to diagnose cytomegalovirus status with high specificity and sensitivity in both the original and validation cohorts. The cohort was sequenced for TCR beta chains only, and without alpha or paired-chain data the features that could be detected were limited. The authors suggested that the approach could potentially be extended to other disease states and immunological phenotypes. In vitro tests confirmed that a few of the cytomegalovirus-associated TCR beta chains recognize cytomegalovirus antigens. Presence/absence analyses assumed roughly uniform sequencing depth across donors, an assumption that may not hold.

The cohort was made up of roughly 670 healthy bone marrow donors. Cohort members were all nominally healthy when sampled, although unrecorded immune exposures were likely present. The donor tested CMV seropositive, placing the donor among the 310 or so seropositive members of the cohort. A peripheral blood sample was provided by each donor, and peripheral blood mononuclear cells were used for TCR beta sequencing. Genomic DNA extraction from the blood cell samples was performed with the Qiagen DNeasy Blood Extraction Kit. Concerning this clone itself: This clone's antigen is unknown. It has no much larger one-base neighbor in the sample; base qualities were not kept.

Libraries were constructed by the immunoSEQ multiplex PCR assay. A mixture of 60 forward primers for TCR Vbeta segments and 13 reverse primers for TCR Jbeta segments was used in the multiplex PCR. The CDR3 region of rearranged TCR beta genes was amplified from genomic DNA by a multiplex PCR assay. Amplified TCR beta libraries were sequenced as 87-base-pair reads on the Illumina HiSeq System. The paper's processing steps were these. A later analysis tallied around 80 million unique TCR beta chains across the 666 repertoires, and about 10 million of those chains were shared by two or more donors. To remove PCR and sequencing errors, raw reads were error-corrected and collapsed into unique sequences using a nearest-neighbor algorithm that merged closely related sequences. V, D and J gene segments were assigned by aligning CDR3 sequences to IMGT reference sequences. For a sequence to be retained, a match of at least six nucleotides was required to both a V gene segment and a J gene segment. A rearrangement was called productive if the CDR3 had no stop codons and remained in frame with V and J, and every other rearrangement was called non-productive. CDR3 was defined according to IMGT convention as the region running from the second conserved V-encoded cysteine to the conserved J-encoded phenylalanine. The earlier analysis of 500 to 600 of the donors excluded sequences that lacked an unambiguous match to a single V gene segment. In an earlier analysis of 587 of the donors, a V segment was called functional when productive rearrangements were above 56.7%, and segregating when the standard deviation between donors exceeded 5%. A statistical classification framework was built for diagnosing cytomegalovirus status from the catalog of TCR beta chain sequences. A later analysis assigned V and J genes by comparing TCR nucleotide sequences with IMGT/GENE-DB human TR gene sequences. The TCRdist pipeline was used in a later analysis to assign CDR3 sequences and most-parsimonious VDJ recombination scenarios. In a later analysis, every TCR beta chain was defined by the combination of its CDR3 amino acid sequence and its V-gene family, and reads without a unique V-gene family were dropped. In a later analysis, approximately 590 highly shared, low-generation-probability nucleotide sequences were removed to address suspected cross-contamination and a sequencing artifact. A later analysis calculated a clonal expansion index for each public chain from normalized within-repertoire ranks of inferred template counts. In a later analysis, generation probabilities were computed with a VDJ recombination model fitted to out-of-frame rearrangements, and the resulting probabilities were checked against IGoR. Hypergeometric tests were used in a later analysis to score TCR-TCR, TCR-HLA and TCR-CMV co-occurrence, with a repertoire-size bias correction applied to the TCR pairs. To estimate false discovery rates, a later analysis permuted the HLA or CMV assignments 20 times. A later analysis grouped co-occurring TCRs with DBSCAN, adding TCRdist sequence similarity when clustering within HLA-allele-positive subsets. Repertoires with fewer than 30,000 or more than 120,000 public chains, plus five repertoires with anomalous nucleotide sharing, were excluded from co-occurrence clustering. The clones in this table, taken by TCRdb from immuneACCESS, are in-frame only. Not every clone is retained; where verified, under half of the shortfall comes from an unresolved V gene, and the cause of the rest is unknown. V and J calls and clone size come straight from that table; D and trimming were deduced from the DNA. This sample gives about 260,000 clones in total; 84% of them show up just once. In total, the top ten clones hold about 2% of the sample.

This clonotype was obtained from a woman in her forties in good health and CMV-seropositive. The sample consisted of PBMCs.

The nucleotides read TGCGCAGACCCGGACAGGGGAACCCCAGATACGCAGTATTTT. Its protein reads: CADPDRGTPDTQYF. The chain is made from TRBV10-1 and TRBJ2-3, and 9 bases in between align with TRBD1. CDR1 and CDR2, looked up from the germline V gene (reference sequence), are WNHNN and SYGVQD. From cysteine to phenylalanine, the CDR3 is 14 amino acids long. Only the CDR3 region is kept as DNA, spanning 42 bases read in frame from base 1.